These 18 T cell receptor beta chains originate from one sample sequenced in a study of patients and donors after allogeneic stem cell transplantation. Using its own MiXCR run on the RT-PCR reads, TCRdb lists one record per CDR3 protein. The sample lists some 11,000 distinct CDR3 sequences; 20% to 25% were seen once. Material for sequencing was blood, either unsorted or a sorted T cell fraction (not recorded which). The receptors shown here come from a human donor who was either an allogeneic HSCT recipient or a stem cell or donor lymphocyte infusion donor (not recorded which). It is not recorded whose cells these are; they may come from a transplant donor.

This clonotype was counted only a few times. The chain recombines TRBV12-3 or TRBV12-4 with TRBJ1-5; 7 bases agree with TRBD1. The V segment lost 7 bases and the J segment 4 bases; nucleotides outside the gene matches: 7. The CDR3 is 14 amino acids. The CDR3 DNA is TGTGCCAGCACTTCAAGACAGGGAAATCAGCCCCAGCATTTT. Translation gives CASTSRQGNQPQHF.

The table lists this clonotype with a few counts. The chain couples TRBV5-1 to TRBJ2-7, with D possibly being TRBD1 (6 bases). This CDR3 is 15 amino acids long. V was pared by 1 base and J by 2 bases, with 13 bases between. Germline assignment: CDR1 SGHRS and CDR2 YFSETQ. The CDR3, as DNA: TGCGCCAGCAGCTTGTCTTCCGACAGGACCTACGAGCAGTACTTC. It is translated as CASSLSSDRTYEQYF.

This chain joins TRBV7-2 and TRBJ2-4; D not resolved. Trimming took 1 base from V and 3 from J, leaving 4 bases between them. Germline lookup yields CDR1 SGHTA and CDR2 FQGNSA. The CDR3 spans 13 residues. The CDR3 is CASSLEVKNIQYF. In nucleotides, the CDR3 is TGTGCCAGCAGCTTAGAAGTCAAAAACATTCAGTACTTC.

The chain employs TRBV2 and TRBJ1-5; D uncertain. The germline V and J ends were trimmed by 3 bases and 0 bases, with 6 bases remaining between them. This CDR3 has 14 amino acids. Germline V gene data show CDR1 as SNHLY and CDR2 as FYNNEI. The CDR3 is CASSDSYSNQPQHF. The CDR3 DNA is TGTGCCAGCAGTGATTCCTATAGCAATCAGCCCCAGCATTTT.

The chain couples TRBV30 to TRBJ1-1; D possibly corresponds to TRBD1 (5 bases). This CDR3 is 13 amino acids long. The germline gives CDR1 GTSNPN, CDR2 SVGIG (reference sequence). Trimming left V 2 bases short and J 6 bases short, with 13 bases between. The CDR3 DNA reads TGTGCCTGGAGTTCCCCGGGGGAAGCTGAAGCTTTCTTT. It is translated as CAWSSPGEAEAFF.

The rearrangement joins TRBV7-8 to TRBJ1-6; 9 bases are shared with TRBD1. J gave up 8 bases and V 5 bases, and 7 bases lay outside the gene matches. CDR3 length: 15 amino acids. Germline V lookup: CDR1 SGHVS, CDR2 FQNEAQ. CDR3 amino acids: CASSPTGTGYSPLHF. The CDR3 nucleotides read TGTGCCAGCAGCCCTACCGGGACAGGGTATTCACCCCTCCACTTT.

In this sample, this clonotype turned up many times. This chain connects TRBV20-1 to TRBJ1-5; 8 nucleotides match TRBD1. Germline V gives CDR1 DFQATT, CDR2 SNEGSKA (reference sequence). This CDR3 spans 15 amino acids. J was trimmed by 3 bases and V by 6 bases; bases with no gene match: 10. The CDR3 is CSAQKTGAPNQPQHF. CDR3 bases: TGCAGTGCACAAAAGACAGGGGCCCCCAATCAGCCCCAGCATTTT.

The gene calls are TRBV28 and TRBJ1-2; 12 bases fit TRBD1. V shed 5 bases, J shed 2 bases, and the junction held 3 bases outside the gene matches. The CDR3 totals 15 residues. Looked up from germline, CDR1 is MDHEN and CDR2 is SYDVKM. CDR3 nucleotide sequence: TGTGCCAGCAGTCCAGGGACAGGGGGCAACTATGGCTACACCTTC. Translated, it gives CASSPGTGGNYGYTF.

This chain joins TRBV7-9 and TRBJ1-2; possible D gene TRBD1, 5 bases. Germline CDR1 SEHNR, CDR2 FQNEAQ (reference sequence). The CDR3 has 15 amino acids. The V end lost 0 bases, the J end lost 0 bases, and 8 bases lay between the germline ends. The CDR3: CASSLAGTANYGYTF. CDR3 in DNA: TGTGCCAGCAGCTTAGCCGGGACGGCTAACTATGGCTACACCTTC.

This clonotype was seen only a few times. V usage is TRBV20-1 and J usage is TRBJ1-2; D not certain. V lost 0 bases to trimming and J lost 5 bases, with 13 bases between them. The CDR3 totals 14 residues. Germline V gives CDR1 DFQATT, CDR2 SNEGSKA (reference sequence). The CDR3 sequence is CSARDGVLWYGYTF. CDR3 in DNA: TGCAGTGCTAGAGATGGAGTCCTGTGGTATGGCTACACCTTC.

The CDR3: CASRQAGADTQYF. The CDR3 DNA is TGTGCCAGCAGACAGGCCGGAGCAGATACGCAGTATTTT. The J gene is TRBJ2-3, the V gene TRBV27; perhaps TRBD1 as D (5 bases). CDR3 length: 13 residues. The V gene's germline CDR1 is MNHEY and CDR2 SMNVEV (reference sequence). V lost 6 bases and J lost 4, with 11 bases in between.

This clonotype was seen more than once but under ten times. V usage is TRBV3-1 and J usage is TRBJ2-7; no clear D gene. The CDR3 spans 15 residues. Trimming removed 1 base at V and 3 bases at J, with 13 bases between. Per the germline V gene, CDR1 is LGHDT and CDR2 is YNNKEL (reference sequence). The CDR3 spells CASSQVQNMDYEQYF. The CDR3, as DNA: TGTGCCAGCAGCCAAGTGCAAAACATGGACTACGAGCAGTACTTC.

This clonotype was seen more than once but under ten times. The chain recombines TRBV2 with TRBJ2-6, with a weak D call TRBD2 (6 bases). This CDR3 contains 15 residues. CDR1 and CDR2 (germline): SNHLY, FYNNEI. Trimming pared 4 bases from V and 1 base from J, leaving 8 bases between. The CDR3 nucleotides read TGTGCCAGCAGTGGTGGGGGGTCTGGGGCCAACGTCCTGACTTTC. This sequence encodes CASSGGGSGANVLTF.

The chain carries TRBV12-3 or TRBV12-4 and TRBJ1-1; 7 nucleotides match TRBD1. Unmatched junction bases numbered 10, after V lost 8 bases and J lost 7 bases. This CDR3 comprises 13 residues. CDR3 loop: CASGDRPPDEAFF. The CDR3 bases are TGTGCCAGCGGGGACAGACCCCCAGATGAAGCTTTCTTT.

CDR3 nucleotides: TGTGCCAGCAGCCGGTTCACAGATACGCAGTATTTT. As protein: CASSRFTDTQYF. This chain uses TRBV3-1 with TRBJ2-3; D is ambiguous. Trimming pared 4 bases from V and 2 bases from J, leaving 4 bases between. The germline V gene has CDR1 LGHDT and CDR2 YNNKEL (reference sequence). The CDR3 is 12 residues long.

A few counts support this clonotype. This rearrangement joins TRBV27 to TRBJ1-1, with 8 bases aligning to TRBD1. Trimming took 6 bases from V and 11 from J; bases not matched to a gene: 14. Germline V gene lookup returns CDR1 MNHEY and CDR2 SMNVEV (reference sequence). The CDR3 consists of 14 residues. CDR3 sequence (DNA): TGTGCCAGCAGCCCTCGACAGGGGCCCACCGGGGCTTTCTTT. This sequence encodes CASSPRQGPTGAFF.

There are a few counts of this clonotype. The chain is built from TRBV30 and TRBJ2-7; maybe TRBD2 (5 bases). The CDR3 extends over 12 amino acids. From germline, CDR1 is GTSNPN and CDR2 SVGIG (reference sequence). V lost 2 bases to trimming and J lost 6 bases, with 11 bases between them. The CDR3 region is CAWSPRGSEQYF. CDR3 coding DNA: TGTGCCTGGAGTCCTCGGGGATCCGAGCAGTACTTC.

V is TRBV5-6 and J is TRBJ1-5; D remains ambiguous. Germline lookup yields CDR1 SGHDT and CDR2 YYEEEE. The V end was cut by 0 bases, the J end by 1 base, with 20 bases between. The CDR3 has 19 amino acids. CDR3 region: CASSLAWESRRQSNQPQHF. In DNA form, the CDR3 reads TGTGCCAGCAGCTTGGCGTGGGAAAGTAGAAGACAAAGCAATCAGCCCCAGCATTTT.